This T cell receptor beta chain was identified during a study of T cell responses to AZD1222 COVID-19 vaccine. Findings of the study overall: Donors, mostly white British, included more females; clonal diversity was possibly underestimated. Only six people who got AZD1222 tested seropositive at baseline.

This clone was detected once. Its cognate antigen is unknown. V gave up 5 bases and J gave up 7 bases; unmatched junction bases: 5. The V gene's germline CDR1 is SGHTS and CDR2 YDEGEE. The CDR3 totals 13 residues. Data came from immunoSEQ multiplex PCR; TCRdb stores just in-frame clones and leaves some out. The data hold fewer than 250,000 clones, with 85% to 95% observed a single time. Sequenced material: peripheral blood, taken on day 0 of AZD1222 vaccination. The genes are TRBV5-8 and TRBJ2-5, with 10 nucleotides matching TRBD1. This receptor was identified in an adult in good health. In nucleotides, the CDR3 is TGTGCCAGCAGTTGGGACAGGGGAGGGACCCAGTACTTC. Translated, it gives CASSWDRGGTQYF.